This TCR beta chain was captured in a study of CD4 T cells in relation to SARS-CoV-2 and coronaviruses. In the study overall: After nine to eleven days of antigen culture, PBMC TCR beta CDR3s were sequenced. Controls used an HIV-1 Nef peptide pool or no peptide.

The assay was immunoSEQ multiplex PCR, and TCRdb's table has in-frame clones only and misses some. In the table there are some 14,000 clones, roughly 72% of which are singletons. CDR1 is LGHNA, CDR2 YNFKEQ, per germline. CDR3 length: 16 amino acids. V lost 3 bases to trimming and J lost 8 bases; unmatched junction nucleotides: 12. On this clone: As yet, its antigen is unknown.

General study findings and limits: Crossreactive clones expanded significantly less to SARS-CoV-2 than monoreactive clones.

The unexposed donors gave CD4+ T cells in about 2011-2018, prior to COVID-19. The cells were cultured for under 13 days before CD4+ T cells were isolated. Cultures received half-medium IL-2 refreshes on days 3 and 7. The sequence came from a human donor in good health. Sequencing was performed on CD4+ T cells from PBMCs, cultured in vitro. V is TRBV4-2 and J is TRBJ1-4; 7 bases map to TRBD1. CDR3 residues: CASSQIVGQIPEKLFF. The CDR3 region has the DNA TGTGCCAGCAGCCAGATTGTGGGACAGATCCCCGAAAAACTGTTTTTT.